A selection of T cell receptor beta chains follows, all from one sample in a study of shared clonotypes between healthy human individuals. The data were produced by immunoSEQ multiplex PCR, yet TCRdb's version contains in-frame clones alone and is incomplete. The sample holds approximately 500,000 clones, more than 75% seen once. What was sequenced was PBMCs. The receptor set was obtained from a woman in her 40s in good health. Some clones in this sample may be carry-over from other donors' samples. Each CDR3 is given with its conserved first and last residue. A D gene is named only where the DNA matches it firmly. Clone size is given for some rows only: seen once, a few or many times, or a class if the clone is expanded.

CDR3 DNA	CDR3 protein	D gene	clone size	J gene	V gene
TGCAGCGTATTGGGGCAGGGATCCTACGAGCAGTACTTC	CSVLGQGSYEQYF	NA	NA	TRBJ2-7	TRBV29-1
TGTGCCATCAGTGAAGGGGCGCATGATACGCAGTATTTT	CAISEGAHDTQYF	NA	NA	TRBJ2-3	TRBV10-3
TGTGCCAGCAGCCAAGAGGGACTAGAGGCTGGGGAGCTGTTTTTT	CASSQEGLEAGELFF	TRBD2	many	TRBJ2-2	TRBV4-2
TGTGCCAGCAGCCCAGTGGGACTAGCGGGAGTAGGGGTCGACAATGAGCAGTTCTTC	CASSPVGLAGVGVDNEQFF	TRBD2	NA	TRBJ2-1	TRBV11-2
TGTGCCAGCAGCTCCAGGACAGAAGAGACCCAGTACTTC	CASSSRTEETQYF	NA	NA	TRBJ2-5	TRBV7-9
TGTGCCAGCAGCCAATCCACAATTGAAGCTTTCTTT	CASSQSTIEAFF	NA	NA	TRBJ1-1	TRBV16
TGTGCCAGCAGCTTAGAGCTGGAGAGGGGGGGCCAAGCTTTCTTT	CASSLELERGGQAFF	NA	few	TRBJ1-1	TRBV7-6
TGTGCCAGCAGTGGGGACTCCAATGAGCAGTTCTTC	CASSGDSNEQFF	NA	few	TRBJ2-1	TRBV25-1
TGTGCCACCAGCAGGGGGGGTTACGAGCAGTACTTC	CATSRGGYEQYF	NA	NA	TRBJ2-7	TRBV15
TGTACGACAGGGTCGGCGAACACCGGGGAGCTGTTTTTT	CTTGSANTGELFF	TRBD1	once	TRBJ2-2	TRBV6-5
TGCGCCAGCACCTCCTTGGGGCTACGGGGTACCGACACTGAAGCTTTCTTT	CASTSLGLRGTDTEAFF	NA	NA	TRBJ1-1	TRBV5-1